Each of the 10 T cell receptor beta chains below was sequenced from the same sample in a study of blood T cell repertoires in COVID-19. Repertoires were generated with immunoSEQ multiplex PCR, while TCRdb's copy carries only in-frame clones and drops some. The sample has fewer than 450,000 clones, roughly 87% seen once. The sequenced material came from PBMCs or T cells enriched from blood (not recorded which). These receptor sequences come from a woman in her thirties who had recovered from COVID-19.

The chain joins TRBV3-1 (or the pseudogene TRBV3-2) to TRBJ1-2; D possibly corresponds to TRBD1 (5 bases). The CDR3 is made up of 15 amino acids. Trimming removed 3 bases from V and 3 bases from J, with 14 bases in between. Germline CDR1 LGHDT, CDR2 YNNKEL (reference sequence). The chain's CDR3 is CASSHRPDIDYGYTF. As DNA, the CDR3 is TGTGCCAGCAGCCACCGCCCGGACATTGACTATGGCTACACCTTC.

The chain has TRBV5-4 and TRBJ2-1; D gene ambiguous. The CDR3 has 13 amino acids. V was cut by 0 bases and J by 6 bases, with 7 bases left in between. CDR1 SGHNT and CDR2 YYREEE come from the germline V gene (reference sequence). This chain's CDR3 is CASSLAGFNEQFF. CDR3 bases: TGTGCCAGCAGCTTGGCCGGGTTCAATGAGCAGTTCTTC.

The chain employs TRBV30 and TRBJ1-6, with 9 bases fitting TRBD1. The CDR3 contains 17 residues. Germline trimming cut 3 bases from V and 7 bases from J; bases unmatched to any gene: 13. CDR1 and CDR2 from the germline V gene are GTSNPN and SVGIG (reference sequence). The CDR3 coding sequence is TGTGCCTGGAGAGAGGGGCGAAGGGACAGGGCGAATTCACCCCTCCACTTT. Its translation: CAWREGRRDRANSPLHF. The variable domain in full, with the rest retrieved from reference TRBV30 and TRBJ1-6, is SQTIHQWPATLVQPVGSPLSLECTVEGTSNPNLYWYRQAAGRGLQLLFYSVGIGQISSEVPQNLSASRPQDRQFILSSKKLLLSDSGFYLCAWREGRRDRANSPLHFGNGTRLTVT.

This clone has only one observation. The chain recombines TRBV19 with TRBJ1-1, with a possible D match to TRBD1 (5 bases). This CDR3 has 14 residues. V lost 10 bases and J lost 1, with 16 bases in between. Per germline, CDR1 LNHDA and CDR2 SQIVND (reference sequence). CDR3 in DNA: TGTGCCACCCGAACAGGCCCCGGGAACACTGAAGCTTTCTTT. Protein sequence: CATRTGPGNTEAFF.

This clone came up once. The J gene is TRBJ1-1, the V gene TRBV11-2, with TRBD1 identical over 8 bases. This CDR3 contains 13 residues. The V gene's germline CDR1 is SGHAT and CDR2 FQNNGV. Losses at the gene ends were 0 bases for V and 6 bases for J; bases not matched to a gene: 0. The CDR3 is CASSLDRGPEAFF. The CDR3 coding sequence is TGTGCCAGCAGCTTAGACAGGGGGCCTGAAGCTTTCTTT.

The chain recombines TRBV7-8 with TRBJ1-1; weak D call: TRBD1 (5 bases). The length of the CDR3 is 15 residues. Looked up from germline, CDR1 is SGHVS and CDR2 is FQNEAQ. With 5 bases removed from V and 7 bases from J, the gap between germline ends came to 20 bases. The CDR3 DNA follows: TGTGCCAGCAGCGGGCAGGGATTGGCTACGGTTGAAGCTTTCTTT. Translation: CASSGQGLATVEAFF.

The CDR3 here is CASSFRDTNYGYTF. CDR3 coding DNA: TGTGCCAGCAGCTTCCGGGACACGAACTATGGCTACACCTTC. V gene TRBV5-4 combines with J gene TRBJ1-2; D might be TRBD1 (6 bases). Germline loops: CDR1 SGHNT, CDR2 YYREEE (reference sequence). Deletions cut 2 bases from V and 2 bases from J, with 10 bases between. The CDR3 runs 14 residues.

The V call is TRBV4-3, the J call TRBJ1-2; D uncertain. With 1 base removed from V and 2 bases from J, the gap between germline ends came to 14 bases. This CDR3 is 16 amino acids long. The V gene's germline CDR1 is LGHNA and CDR2 YSLEER. The CDR3 protein is CASSQATPTYNYGYTF. The CDR3 DNA reads TGCGCCAGCAGCCAAGCCACCCCGACTTACAACTATGGCTACACCTTC.

The chain recombines TRBV20-1 with TRBJ2-5; no firm D call. The CDR3 contains 11 residues. In germline, CDR1 is DFQATT, CDR2 SNEGSKA (reference sequence). Deletions cut 6 bases from V and 5 bases from J, with 10 bases between. CDR3 coding DNA: TGCAGTGCAGCTCACGGGGAGACCCAGTACTTC. This translates into CSAAHGETQYF.

The chain links TRBV27 to TRBJ1-2, with TRBD1 matching 8 bases. The V segment lost 3 bases and the J segment 2 bases; nucleotides outside the gene matches: 5. The CDR3 covers 15 residues. Germline loops: CDR1 MNHEY, CDR2 SMNVEV (reference sequence). CDR3 protein: CASSFTGGENYGYTF. The CDR3 region has the DNA TGTGCCAGCAGTTTTACAGGGGGGGAAAACTATGGCTACACCTTC.